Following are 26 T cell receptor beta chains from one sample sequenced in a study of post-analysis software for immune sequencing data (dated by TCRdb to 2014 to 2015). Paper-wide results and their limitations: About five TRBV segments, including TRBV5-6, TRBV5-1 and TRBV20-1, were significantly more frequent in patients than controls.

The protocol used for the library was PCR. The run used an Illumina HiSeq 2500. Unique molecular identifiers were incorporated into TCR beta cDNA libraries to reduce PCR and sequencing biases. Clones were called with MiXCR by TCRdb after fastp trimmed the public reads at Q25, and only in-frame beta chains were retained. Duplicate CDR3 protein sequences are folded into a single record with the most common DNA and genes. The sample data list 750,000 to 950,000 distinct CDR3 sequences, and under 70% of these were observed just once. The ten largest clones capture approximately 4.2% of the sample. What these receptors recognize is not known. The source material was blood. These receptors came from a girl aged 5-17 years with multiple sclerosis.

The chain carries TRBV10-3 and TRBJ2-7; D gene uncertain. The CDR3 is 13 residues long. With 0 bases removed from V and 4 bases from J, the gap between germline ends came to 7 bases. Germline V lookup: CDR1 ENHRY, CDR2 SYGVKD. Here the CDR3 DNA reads TGTGCCATCAGTGAGTCGGGTGGGTACGAGCAGTACTTC. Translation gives CAISESGGYEQYF.

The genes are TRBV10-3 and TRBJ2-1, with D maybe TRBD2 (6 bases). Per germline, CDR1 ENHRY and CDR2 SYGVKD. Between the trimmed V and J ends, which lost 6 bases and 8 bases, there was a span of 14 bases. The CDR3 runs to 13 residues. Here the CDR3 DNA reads TGTGCCATCAGCCTCAGAAGGGAGGATGAGCAGTTCTTC. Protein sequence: CAISLRREDEQFF.

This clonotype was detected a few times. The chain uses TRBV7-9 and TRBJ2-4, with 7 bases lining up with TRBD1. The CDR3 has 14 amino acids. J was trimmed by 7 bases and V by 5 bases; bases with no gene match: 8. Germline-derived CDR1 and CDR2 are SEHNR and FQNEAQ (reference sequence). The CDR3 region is CASSRTGVGNIQYF. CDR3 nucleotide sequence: TGTGCCAGCAGCCGCACAGGGGTCGGGAACATTCAGTACTTC.

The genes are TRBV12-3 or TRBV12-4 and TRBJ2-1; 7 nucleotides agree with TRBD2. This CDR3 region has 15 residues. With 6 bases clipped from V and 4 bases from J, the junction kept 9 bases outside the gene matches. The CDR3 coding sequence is TGTGCCAGCAGCACCTTAGCGGGCCTTTACAATGAGCAGTTCTTC. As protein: CASSTLAGLYNEQFF.

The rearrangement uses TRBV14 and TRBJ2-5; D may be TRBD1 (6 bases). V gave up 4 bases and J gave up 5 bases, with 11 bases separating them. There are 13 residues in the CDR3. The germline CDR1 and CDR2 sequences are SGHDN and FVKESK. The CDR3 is CASSPHRVETQYF. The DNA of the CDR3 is TGTGCCAGCAGCCCCCACAGGGTCGAGACCCAGTACTTC.

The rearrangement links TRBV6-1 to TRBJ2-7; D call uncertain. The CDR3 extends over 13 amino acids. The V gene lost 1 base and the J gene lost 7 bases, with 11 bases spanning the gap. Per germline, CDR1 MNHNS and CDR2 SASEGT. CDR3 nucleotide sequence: TGTGCCAGCAGTGAAGAGGCAGGATGGGAGCAGTACTTC. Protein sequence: CASSEEAGWEQYF.

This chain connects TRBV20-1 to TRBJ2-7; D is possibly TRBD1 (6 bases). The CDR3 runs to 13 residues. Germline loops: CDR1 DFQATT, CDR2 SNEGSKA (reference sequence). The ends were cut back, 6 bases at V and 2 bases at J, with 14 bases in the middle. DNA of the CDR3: TGCAGTGCCTCGACAGGAAGGACCTACGAGCAGTACTTC. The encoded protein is CSASTGRTYEQYF.

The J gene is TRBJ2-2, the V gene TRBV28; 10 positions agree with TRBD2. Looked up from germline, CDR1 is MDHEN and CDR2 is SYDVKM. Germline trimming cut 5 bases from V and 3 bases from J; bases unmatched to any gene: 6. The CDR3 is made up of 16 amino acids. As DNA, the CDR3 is TGTGCCAGCAGTGACCCTAGCGGGAGCGACACCGGGGAGCTGTTTTTT. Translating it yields CASSDPSGSDTGELFF.

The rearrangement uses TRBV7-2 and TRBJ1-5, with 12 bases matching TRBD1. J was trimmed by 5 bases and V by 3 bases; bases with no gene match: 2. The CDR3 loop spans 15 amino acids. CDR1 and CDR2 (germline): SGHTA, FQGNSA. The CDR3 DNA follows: TGTGCCAGCAGCTTGGGGACAGGGGGCGATCAGCCCCAGCATTTT. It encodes CASSLGTGGDQPQHF.

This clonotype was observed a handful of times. Here the CDR3 DNA reads TGTGCCAGCAGCCTCGGACAGACCCTGGATACGCAGTATTTT. Translated, it gives CASSLGQTLDTQYF. This chain joins TRBV7-9 and TRBJ2-3, with D perhaps matching TRBD1 (6 bases). Per the germline V gene, CDR1 is SEHNR and CDR2 is FQNEAQ (reference sequence). Between the trimmed V and J ends, which lost 5 bases and 6 bases, there was a span of 15 bases. The CDR3 length is 14 residues.

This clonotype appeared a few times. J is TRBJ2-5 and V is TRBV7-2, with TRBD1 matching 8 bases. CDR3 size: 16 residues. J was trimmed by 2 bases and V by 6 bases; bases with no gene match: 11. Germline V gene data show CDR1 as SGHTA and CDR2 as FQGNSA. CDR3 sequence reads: CASRSTGGVPQETQYF. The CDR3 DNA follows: TGTGCCAGCAGGTCAACAGGGGGTGTACCTCAAGAGACCCAGTACTTC.

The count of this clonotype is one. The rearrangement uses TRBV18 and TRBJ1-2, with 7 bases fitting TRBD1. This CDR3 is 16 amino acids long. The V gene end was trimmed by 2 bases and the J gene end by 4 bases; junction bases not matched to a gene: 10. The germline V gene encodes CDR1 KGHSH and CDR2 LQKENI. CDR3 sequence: CASSPGRGTDGYGYTF. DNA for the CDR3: TGTGCCAGCTCACCAGGTAGAGGGACAGATGGCTATGGCTACACCTTC.

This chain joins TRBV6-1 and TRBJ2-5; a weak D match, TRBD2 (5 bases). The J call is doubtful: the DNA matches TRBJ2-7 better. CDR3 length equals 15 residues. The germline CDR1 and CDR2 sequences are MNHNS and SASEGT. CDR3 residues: CASSEATGWGYEQYF. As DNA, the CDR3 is TGTGCCAGCAGTGAAGCCACGGGGTGGGGCTACGAGCAGTACTTC.

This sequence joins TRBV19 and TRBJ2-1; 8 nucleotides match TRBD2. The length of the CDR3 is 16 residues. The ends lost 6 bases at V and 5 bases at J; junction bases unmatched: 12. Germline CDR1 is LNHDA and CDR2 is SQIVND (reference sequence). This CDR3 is CASRDSGRAGDNEQFF. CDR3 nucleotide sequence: TGTGCCAGTAGAGATTCCGGGAGGGCCGGGGACAATGAGCAGTTCTTC. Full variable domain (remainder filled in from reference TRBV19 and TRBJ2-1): DGGITQSPKYLFRKEGQNVTLSCEQNLNHDAMYWYRQDPGQGLRLIYYSQIVNDFQKGDIAEGYSVSREKKESFPLTVTSAQKNPTAFYLCASRDSGRAGDNEQFFGPGTRLTVL.

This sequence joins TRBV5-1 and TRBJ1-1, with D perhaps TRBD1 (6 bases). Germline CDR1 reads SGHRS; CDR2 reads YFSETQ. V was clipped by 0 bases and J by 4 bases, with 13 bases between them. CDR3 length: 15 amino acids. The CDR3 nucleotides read TGCGCCAGCAGCTTGGGAGGGGGAGGAATCACTGAAGCTTTCTTT. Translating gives CASSLGGGGITEAFF.

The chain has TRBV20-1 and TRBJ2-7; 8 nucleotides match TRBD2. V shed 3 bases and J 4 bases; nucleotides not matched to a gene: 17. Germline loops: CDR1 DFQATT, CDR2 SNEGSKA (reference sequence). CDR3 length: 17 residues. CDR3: CSARVTSGPWRRYEQYF. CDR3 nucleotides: TGCAGTGCTAGGGTTACTAGCGGTCCCTGGAGAAGGTACGAGCAGTACTTC.

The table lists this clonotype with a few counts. In DNA, the CDR3 is TGTGCCAGCAGCAGTACCGGACAGGGAATAGGGGAGACCCAGTACTTC. Its translation: CASSSTGQGIGETQYF. This sequence joins TRBV12-3 or TRBV12-4 and TRBJ2-5; TRBD1 agrees at 8 bases. CDR3 length: 16 residues. J lost 5 bases, V lost 6 bases, and 14 bases had no gene match.

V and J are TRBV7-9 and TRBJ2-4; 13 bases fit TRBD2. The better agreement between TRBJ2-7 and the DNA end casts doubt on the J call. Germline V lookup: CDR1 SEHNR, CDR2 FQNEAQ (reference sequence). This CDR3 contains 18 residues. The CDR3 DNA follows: TGTGCCAGCAGCACAAATGGACTAGCGGGAGTCCATCCCTACGAGCAGTACTTC. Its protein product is CASSTNGLAGVHPYEQYF.

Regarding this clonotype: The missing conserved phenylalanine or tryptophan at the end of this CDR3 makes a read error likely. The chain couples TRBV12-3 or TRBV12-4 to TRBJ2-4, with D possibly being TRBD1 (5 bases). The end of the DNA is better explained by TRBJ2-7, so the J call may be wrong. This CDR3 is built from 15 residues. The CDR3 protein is CASTFGAKIVAEQYL. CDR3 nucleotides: TGTGCCAGCACCTTTGGGGCAAAGATTGTAGCCGAGCAGTACTTA.

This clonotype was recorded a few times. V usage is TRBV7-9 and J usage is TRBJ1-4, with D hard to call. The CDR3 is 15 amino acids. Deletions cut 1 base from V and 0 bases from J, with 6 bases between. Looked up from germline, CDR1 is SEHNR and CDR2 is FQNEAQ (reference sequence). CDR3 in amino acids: CASSLGQTTNEKLFF. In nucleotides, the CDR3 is TGTGCCAGCAGCTTAGGACAAACAACTAATGAAAAACTGTTTTTT.

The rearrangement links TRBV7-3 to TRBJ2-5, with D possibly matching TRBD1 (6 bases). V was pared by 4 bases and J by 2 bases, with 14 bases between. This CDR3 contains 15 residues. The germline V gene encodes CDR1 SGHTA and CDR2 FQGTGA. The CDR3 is CASSYTGTVQETQYF. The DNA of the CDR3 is TGTGCCAGCAGCTACACAGGGACGGTTCAAGAGACCCAGTACTTC.

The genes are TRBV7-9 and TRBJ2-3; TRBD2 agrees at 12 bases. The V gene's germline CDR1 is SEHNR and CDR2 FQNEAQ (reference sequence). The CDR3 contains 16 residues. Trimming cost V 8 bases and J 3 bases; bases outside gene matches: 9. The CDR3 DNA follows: TGTGCCAGCGCACTGGGACTAGCGGGCGGTACAGATACGCAGTATTTT. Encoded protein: CASALGLAGGTDTQYF.

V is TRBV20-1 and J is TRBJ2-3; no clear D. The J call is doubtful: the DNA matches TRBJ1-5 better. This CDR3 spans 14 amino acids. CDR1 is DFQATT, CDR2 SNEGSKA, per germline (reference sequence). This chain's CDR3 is CSATQAAQAQPQHF. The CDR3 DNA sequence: TGCAGTGCTACGCAGGCCGCTCAGGCTCAGCCCCAGCATTTT.

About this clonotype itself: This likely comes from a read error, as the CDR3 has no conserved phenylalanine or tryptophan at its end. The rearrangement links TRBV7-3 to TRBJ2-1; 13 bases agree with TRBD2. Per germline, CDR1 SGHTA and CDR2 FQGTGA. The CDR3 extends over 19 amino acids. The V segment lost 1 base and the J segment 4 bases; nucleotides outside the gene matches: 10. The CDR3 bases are TGTGCCAGCAGCTTAATCGGGAGGGGACTAGCGGGACGTTACAATGAGCAGTTCTGC. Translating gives CASSLIGRGLAGRYNEQFC.

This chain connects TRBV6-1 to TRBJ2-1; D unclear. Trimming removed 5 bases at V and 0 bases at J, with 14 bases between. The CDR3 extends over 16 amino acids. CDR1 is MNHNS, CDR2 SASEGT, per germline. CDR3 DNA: TGTGCCAGCAGTTTGTCGACGCGGAGCTCCTACAATGAGCAGTTCTTC. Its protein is CASSLSTRSSYNEQFF.

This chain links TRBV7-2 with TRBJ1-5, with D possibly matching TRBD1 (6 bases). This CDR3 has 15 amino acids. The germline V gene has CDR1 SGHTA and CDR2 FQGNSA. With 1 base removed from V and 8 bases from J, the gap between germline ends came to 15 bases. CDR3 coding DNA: TGTGCCAGCAGCTTAGGACAGGACCCTCAGGAGCCCCAGCATTTT. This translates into CASSLGQDPQEPQHF.